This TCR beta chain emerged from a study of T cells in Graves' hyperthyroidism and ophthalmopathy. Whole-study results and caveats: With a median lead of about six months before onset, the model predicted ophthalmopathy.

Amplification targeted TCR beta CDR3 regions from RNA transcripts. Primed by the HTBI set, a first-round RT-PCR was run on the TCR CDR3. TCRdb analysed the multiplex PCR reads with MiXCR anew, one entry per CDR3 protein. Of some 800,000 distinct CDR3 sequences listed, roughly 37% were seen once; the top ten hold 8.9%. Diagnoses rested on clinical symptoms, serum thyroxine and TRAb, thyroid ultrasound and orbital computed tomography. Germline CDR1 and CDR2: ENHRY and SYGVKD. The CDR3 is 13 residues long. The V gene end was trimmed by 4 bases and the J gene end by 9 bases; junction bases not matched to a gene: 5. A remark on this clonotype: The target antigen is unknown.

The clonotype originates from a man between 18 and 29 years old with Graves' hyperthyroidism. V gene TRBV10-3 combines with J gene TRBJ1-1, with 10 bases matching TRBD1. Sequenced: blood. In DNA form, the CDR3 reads TGTGCCATCAGTGTTCCGGGACAGGGGAAAGCTTTCTTT. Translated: CAISVPGQGKAFF.